This is a list of T cell receptor beta chains from one sample in a study of CD8 T cells in ankylosing spondylitis. TCRdb recomputed calls from the 5' RACE reads with MiXCR, one row per CDR3 protein. The sample has about 23,000 distinct CDR3 sequences, roughly 17% seen once. Specimen: blood. The receptors stem from a male donor with ankylosing spondylitis or in good health (not recorded which). Each CDR3 is given with its conserved first and last residue. Fields, in order: D gene, V gene, J gene, clone size, CDR3 protein, CDR3 DNA. D genes are given only for firm matches. Clone size is given for some rows only: seen once, a few or many times, or a class if the clone is expanded.

D gene: NA
V gene: TRBV28
J gene: TRBJ2-5
clone size: many
CDR3 protein: CASSLMETQYF
CDR3 DNA: TGTGCCAGCAGTTTGATGGAGACCCAGTACTTC

D gene: NA
V gene: TRBV20-1
J gene: TRBJ2-5
clone size: medium-sized
CDR3 protein: CSAPDPAETQYF
CDR3 DNA: TGCAGTGCCCCGGACCCGGCGGAGACCCAGTACTTC

D gene: TRBD1
V gene: TRBV4-2
J gene: TRBJ2-3
clone size: NA
CDR3 protein: CASSQDLGQGADTQYF
CDR3 DNA: TGTGCAAGCAGCCAAGATTTGGGACAGGGGGCAGATACGCAGTATTTT

D gene: TRBD1
V gene: TRBV7-2
J gene: TRBJ2-7
clone size: many
CDR3 protein: CASSRDSSYEQYF
CDR3 DNA: TGTGCCAGCAGCCGGGACAGTTCCTACGAGCAGTACTTC

D gene: NA
V gene: TRBV14
J gene: TRBJ2-5
clone size: NA
CDR3 protein: CASSQARYRNQETQYF
CDR3 DNA: TGTGCCAGCAGCCAAGCCAGATATAGGAACCAAGAGACCCAGTACTTC

D gene: TRBD2
V gene: TRBV20-1
J gene: TRBJ2-1
clone size: many
CDR3 protein: CSARSGRPYNEQFF
CDR3 DNA: TGCAGTGCTAGGAGCGGGAGGCCCTACAATGAGCAGTTCTTC

D gene: NA
V gene: TRBV7-2
J gene: TRBJ2-3
clone size: many
CDR3 protein: CASSKHGDTQYF
CDR3 DNA: TGTGCCAGCAGTAAGCATGGGGATACGCAGTATTTT

D gene: NA
V gene: TRBV6-2/TRBV6-3
J gene: TRBJ2-2
clone size: few
CDR3 protein: CASSYGLNTGELFF
CDR3 DNA: TGTGCCAGCAGTTACGGCTTGAACACCGGGGAGCTGTTTTTT

D gene: TRBD2
V gene: TRBV29-1
J gene: TRBJ2-3
clone size: many
CDR3 protein: CSAGLAGGPTDTQYF
CDR3 DNA: TGCAGCGCGGGACTAGCGGGGGGGCCAACAGATACGCAGTATTTT

D gene: NA
V gene: TRBV25-1
J gene: TRBJ2-7
clone size: few
CDR3 protein: CASASHTGLGEQYF
CDR3 DNA: TGTGCCAGCGCCAGTCATACGGGTCTAGGTGAGCAGTACTTC

D gene: NA
V gene: TRBV5-1
J gene: TRBJ2-1
clone size: NA
CDR3 protein: CASSGEPSGNEQFF
CDR3 DNA: TGCGCCAGCAGCGGGGAGCCGTCGGGCAATGAGCAGTTCTTC

D gene: TRBD2
V gene: TRBV12-3/TRBV12-4
J gene: TRBJ2-3
clone size: many
CDR3 protein: CASSSAGGRNTQYF
CDR3 DNA: TGTGCCAGCAGTTCGGCGGGGGGGCGGAATACGCAGTATTTT

D gene: NA
V gene: TRBV28
J gene: TRBJ2-5
clone size: NA
CDR3 protein: CASSFQSRGPQETQYF
CDR3 DNA: TGTGCCAGCAGTTTTCAGTCAAGGGGACCCCAAGAGACCCAGTACTTC

D gene: TRBD2
V gene: TRBV7-3
J gene: TRBJ2-1
clone size: few
CDR3 protein: CASSLNAGGYNEQFF
CDR3 DNA: TGTGCCAGCAGCTTAAACGCGGGGGGCTACAATGAGCAGTTCTTC

D gene: NA
V gene: TRBV20-1
J gene: TRBJ1-5
clone size: NA
CDR3 protein: CSARSAGLHQPQHF
CDR3 DNA: TGCAGTGCTAGAAGCGCAGGGCTTCATCAGCCCCAGCATTTT

D gene: NA
V gene: TRBV7-6
J gene: TRBJ2-1
clone size: NA
CDR3 protein: CASSSNSGGYNEQFF
CDR3 DNA: TGTGCCAGCAGCTCGAATAGCGGCGGTTACAATGAGCAGTTCTTC

D gene: NA
V gene: TRBV6-2/TRBV6-3
J gene: TRBJ1-4
clone size: NA
CDR3 protein: CASSYGGFGEKLFF
CDR3 DNA: TGTGCCAGCAGTTACGGCGGATTCGGTGAAAAACTGTTTTTT

D gene: NA
V gene: TRBV7-2
J gene: TRBJ2-2
clone size: many
CDR3 protein: CASSVAPGELFF
CDR3 DNA: TGTGCCAGCAGCGTGGCCCCCGGGGAGCTGTTTTTT

D gene: NA
V gene: TRBV5-5
J gene: TRBJ2-7
clone size: many
CDR3 protein: CASSFKDGGWEQYF
CDR3 DNA: TGTGCCAGCAGCTTCAAAGACGGTGGTTGGGAGCAGTACTTC

D gene: NA
V gene: TRBV5-4
J gene: TRBJ2-1
clone size: many
CDR3 protein: CASSLRNEQFF
CDR3 DNA: TGTGCCAGCAGCCTCCGGAATGAGCAGTTCTTC

D gene: TRBD1
V gene: TRBV7-9
J gene: TRBJ2-6
clone size: NA
CDR3 protein: CAINSWDSSGANVLTF
CDR3 DNA: TGTGCCATCAATTCCTGGGACAGCTCTGGGGCCAACGTCCTGACTTTC

D gene: NA
V gene: TRBV28
J gene: TRBJ2-5
clone size: few
CDR3 protein: CASSSPVYGTQYF
CDR3 DNA: TGTGCCAGCAGTTCCCCCGTTTACGGGACCCAGTACTTC

D gene: NA
V gene: TRBV12-3/TRBV12-4
J gene: TRBJ2-3
clone size: few
CDR3 protein: CASSPVPDTQYF
CDR3 DNA: TGTGCCAGCAGCCCGGTTCCAGATACGCAGTATTTT

D gene: NA
V gene: TRBV9
J gene: TRBJ2-2
clone size: few
CDR3 protein: CASQRVSGTGELFF
CDR3 DNA: TGTGCCAGCCAGCGAGTCAGTGGAACCGGGGAGCTGTTTTTT

D gene: TRBD1
V gene: TRBV6-7
J gene: TRBJ1-5
clone size: NA
CDR3 protein: CASSYPQTGLGRQPQHF
CDR3 DNA: TGTGCCAGCAGTTACCCTCAGACAGGGTTGGGAAGGCAGCCCCAGCATTTT

D gene: NA
V gene: TRBV20-1
J gene: TRBJ2-3
clone size: NA
CDR3 protein: CSAEGEASTDTQYF
CDR3 DNA: TGCAGTGCTGAGGGGGAAGCGAGCACAGATACGCAGTATTTT

D gene: NA
V gene: TRBV20-1
J gene: TRBJ2-3
clone size: many
CDR3 protein: CSASGGLDGTRQYF
CDR3 DNA: TGCAGTGCATCTGGGGGACTGGATGGAACGAGGCAGTATTTT

D gene: TRBD2
V gene: TRBV12-3/TRBV12-4
J gene: TRBJ2-5
clone size: NA
CDR3 protein: CASSSPSGIHQETQYF
CDR3 DNA: TGTGCCAGCAGTTCCCCCAGCGGGATCCACCAAGAGACCCAGTACTTC

D gene: NA
V gene: TRBV4-2
J gene: TRBJ2-4
clone size: few
CDR3 protein: CASSQEPSRGQNIQYF
CDR3 DNA: TGTGCCAGCAGCCAAGAGCCCTCCCGGGGCCAAAACATTCAGTACTTC

D gene: NA
V gene: TRBV20-1
J gene: TRBJ1-1
clone size: NA
CDR3 protein: CSARPAVQNTEAFF
CDR3 DNA: TGCAGTGCTAGACCAGCCGTCCAGAACACTGAAGCTTTCTTT

D gene: NA
V gene: TRBV7-2
J gene: TRBJ2-3
clone size: few
CDR3 protein: CASSPRSALGTQYF
CDR3 DNA: TGTGCCAGCAGCCCCCGGTCAGCTTTGGGTACGCAGTATTTT

D gene: NA
V gene: TRBV13
J gene: TRBJ2-6
clone size: NA
CDR3 protein: CASSLMGSGANVLTF
CDR3 DNA: TGTGCCAGCAGCTTAATGGGTTCTGGGGCCAACGTCCTGACTTTC

D gene: NA
V gene: TRBV28
J gene: TRBJ1-6
clone size: many
CDR3 protein: CASSLMGENNSPLHF
CDR3 DNA: TGTGCCAGCAGTTTGATGGGGGAGAATAATTCACCCCTCCACTTT

D gene: TRBD1
V gene: TRBV6-2/TRBV6-3
J gene: TRBJ2-2
clone size: many
CDR3 protein: CASLRGPEGELFF
CDR3 DNA: TGTGCCAGCCTGAGGGGGCCCGAAGGGGAGCTGTTTTTT

D gene: TRBD2
V gene: TRBV5-1
J gene: TRBJ2-3
clone size: many
CDR3 protein: CASSSTPAGGPEDTQYF
CDR3 DNA: TGCGCCAGCAGCTCGACTCCAGCGGGAGGGCCGGAAGATACGCAGTATTTT

D gene: TRBD2
V gene: TRBV5-1
J gene: TRBJ2-3
clone size: few
CDR3 protein: CASSLRTSENTDTQYF
CDR3 DNA: TGCGCCAGCAGCTTAAGGACTAGCGAGAACACAGATACGCAGTATTTT

D gene: NA
V gene: TRBV20-1
J gene: TRBJ1-1
clone size: few
CDR3 protein: CSARSRSLASTEAFF
CDR3 DNA: TGCAGTGCTAGGAGCAGGTCGCTGGCGAGCACTGAAGCTTTCTTT

D gene: NA
V gene: TRBV5-1
J gene: TRBJ2-1
clone size: few
CDR3 protein: CASRPNPGKYNEQFF
CDR3 DNA: TGCGCCAGCAGGCCCAACCCCGGCAAATACAATGAGCAGTTCTTC

D gene: NA
V gene: TRBV20-1
J gene: TRBJ1-2
clone size: medium-sized
CDR3 protein: CSAYTGSGGYTF
CDR3 DNA: TGCAGTGCCTATACAGGGTCGGGTGGCTACACCTTC

D gene: NA
V gene: TRBV6-2/TRBV6-3
J gene: TRBJ2-3
clone size: NA
CDR3 protein: CASRSTGYSTDTQYF
CDR3 DNA: TGTGCCAGCAGGTCAACGGGCTATTCCACAGATACGCAGTATTTT

D gene: NA
V gene: TRBV5-1
J gene: TRBJ1-4
clone size: NA
CDR3 protein: CASSFGVKGEKLFF
CDR3 DNA: TGCGCCAGCAGCTTTGGAGTGAAGGGGGAAAAACTGTTTTTT

D gene: NA
V gene: TRBV5-1
J gene: TRBJ1-3
clone size: NA
CDR3 protein: CASSLAQQDTGNTIYF
CDR3 DNA: TGCGCCAGCAGCTTAGCCCAACAGGACACTGGAAACACCATATATTTT

D gene: TRBD2
V gene: TRBV4-3
J gene: TRBJ2-3
clone size: many
CDR3 protein: CASSHLAGGTDTQYF
CDR3 DNA: TGCGCCAGCAGCCATCTAGCGGGAGGGACAGATACGCAGTATTTT

D gene: TRBD2
V gene: TRBV9
J gene: TRBJ2-1
clone size: NA
CDR3 protein: CASSVGLAGRRNEQFF
CDR3 DNA: TGTGCCAGCAGCGTGGGACTAGCGGGACGGCGCAATGAGCAGTTCTTC

D gene: NA
V gene: TRBV7-3
J gene: TRBJ2-1
clone size: NA
CDR3 protein: CASSLTRSTSQQFF
CDR3 DNA: TGTGCCAGCAGCTTAACCCGGAGCACTAGTCAGCAGTTCTTC

D gene: TRBD1
V gene: TRBV5-1
J gene: TRBJ2-3
clone size: many
CDR3 protein: CASSLTGGSTDTQYF
CDR3 DNA: TGCGCCAGCAGCTTAACAGGGGGCTCTACAGATACGCAGTATTTT

D gene: TRBD1
V gene: TRBV10-3
J gene: TRBJ1-1
clone size: NA
CDR3 protein: CAITRDRMNTEAFF
CDR3 DNA: TGTGCCATCACCCGGGACAGAATGAACACTGAAGCTTTCTTT

D gene: NA
V gene: TRBV20-1
J gene: TRBJ1-1
clone size: NA
CDR3 protein: CSARDRTLNTEAFF
CDR3 DNA: TGCAGTGCTAGAGATAGGACCTTGAACACTGAAGCTTTCTTT

D gene: TRBD2
V gene: TRBV7-3
J gene: TRBJ2-1
clone size: NA
CDR3 protein: CASSPDGGNYNEQFF
CDR3 DNA: TGTGCCAGCAGCCCCGACGGGGGGAACTACAATGAGCAGTTCTTC

D gene: TRBD2
V gene: TRBV4-3
J gene: TRBJ2-1
clone size: medium-sized
CDR3 protein: CASAREGAYNEQFF
CDR3 DNA: TGCGCCAGCGCCCGGGAGGGAGCCTACAATGAGCAGTTCTTC